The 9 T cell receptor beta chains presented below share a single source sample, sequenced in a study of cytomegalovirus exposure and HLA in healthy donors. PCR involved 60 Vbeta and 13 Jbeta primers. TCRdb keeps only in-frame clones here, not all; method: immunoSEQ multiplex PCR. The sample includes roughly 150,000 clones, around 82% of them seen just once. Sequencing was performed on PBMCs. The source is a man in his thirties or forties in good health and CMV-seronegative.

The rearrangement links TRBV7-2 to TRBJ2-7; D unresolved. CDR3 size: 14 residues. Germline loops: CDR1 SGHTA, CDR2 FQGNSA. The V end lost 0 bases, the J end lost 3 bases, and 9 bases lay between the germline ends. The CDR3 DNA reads TGTGCCAGCAGCTTAGCGCAAGGAGACTACGAGCAGTACTTC. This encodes CASSLAQGDYEQYF.

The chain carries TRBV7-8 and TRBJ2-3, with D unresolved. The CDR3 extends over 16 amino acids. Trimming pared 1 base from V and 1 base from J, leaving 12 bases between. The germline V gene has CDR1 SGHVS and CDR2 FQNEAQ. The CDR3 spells CASSLVVAHGTDTQYF. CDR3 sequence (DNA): TGTGCCAGCAGCTTAGTCGTGGCTCACGGCACAGATACGCAGTATTTT.

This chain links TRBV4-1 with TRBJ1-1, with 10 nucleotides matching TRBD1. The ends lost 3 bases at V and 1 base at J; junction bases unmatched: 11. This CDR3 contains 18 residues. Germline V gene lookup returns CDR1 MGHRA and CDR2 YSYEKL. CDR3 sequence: CASSHLPTDRGANTEAFF. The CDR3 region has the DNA TGCGCCAGCAGCCATTTGCCTACGGACAGGGGGGCGAACACTGAAGCTTTCTTT.

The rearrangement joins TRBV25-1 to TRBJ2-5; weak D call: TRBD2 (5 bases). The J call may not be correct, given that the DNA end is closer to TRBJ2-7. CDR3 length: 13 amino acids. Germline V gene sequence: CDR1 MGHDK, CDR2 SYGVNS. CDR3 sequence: CASSYGLNYEQYF. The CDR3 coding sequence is TGTGCCAGCAGCTACGGACTCAACTACGAGCAGTACTTC.

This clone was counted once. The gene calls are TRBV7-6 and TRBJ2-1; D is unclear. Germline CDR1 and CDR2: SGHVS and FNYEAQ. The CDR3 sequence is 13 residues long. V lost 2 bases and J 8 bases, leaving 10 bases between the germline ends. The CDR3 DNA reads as TGTGCCAGCAGCTTATCCCCTCCGGATGAGCAGTTCTTC. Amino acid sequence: CASSLSPPDEQFF.

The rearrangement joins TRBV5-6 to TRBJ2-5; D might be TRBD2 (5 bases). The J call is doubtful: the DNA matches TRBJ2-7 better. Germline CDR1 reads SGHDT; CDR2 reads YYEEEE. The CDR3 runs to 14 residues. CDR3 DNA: TGTGCCAGCAGCTCGATTACTAGCTCCTACGAGCAGTACTTC. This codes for CASSSITSSYEQYF.

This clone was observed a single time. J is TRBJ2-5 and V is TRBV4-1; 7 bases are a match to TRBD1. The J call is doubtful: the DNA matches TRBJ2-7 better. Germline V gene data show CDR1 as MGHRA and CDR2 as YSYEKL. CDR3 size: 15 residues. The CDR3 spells CASSKQGISSYEQYF. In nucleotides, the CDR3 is TGCGCCAGCAGCAAACAGGGGATTAGCTCCTACGAGCAGTACTTC.

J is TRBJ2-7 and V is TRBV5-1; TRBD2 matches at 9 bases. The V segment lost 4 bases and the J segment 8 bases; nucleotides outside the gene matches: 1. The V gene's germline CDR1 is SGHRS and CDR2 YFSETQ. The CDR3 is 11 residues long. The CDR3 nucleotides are TGCGCCAGCAGCGGGACTAGCCAGCAGTACTTC. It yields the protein CASSGTSQQYF.

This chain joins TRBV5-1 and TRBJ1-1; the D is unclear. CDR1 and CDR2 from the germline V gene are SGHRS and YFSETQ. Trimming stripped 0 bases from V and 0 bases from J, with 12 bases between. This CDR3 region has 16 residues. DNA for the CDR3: TGCGCCAGCAGCTTGGCCGATAGCAGACTGAACACTGAAGCTTTCTTT. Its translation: CASSLADSRLNTEAFF.